This T cell receptor beta chain came from a study of blood T cell repertoires in COVID-19. About the study: From the United States, Italy and Spain came samples of acute and convalescent COVID-19.

Individuals aged roughly 18 to 95 years were recruited from fewer than 25 US areas. Original processing notes: Reference gene primers were amplified, and this amplification served to estimate nucleated cell counts. Produced via immunoSEQ multiplex PCR; TCRdb's table is partial and in-frame only. That table supplies the V and J calls and clone size; D and trimming were determined from the DNA. The sample consists of roughly 310,000 clones, about nine tenths of them appearing once. This TCR was recovered from a man between 60 and 70 years old who had recovered from COVID-19. Specimen: PBMCs or T cells enriched from blood (not recorded which).

This CDR3 is CASSYPVGTGAYEQYF. CDR3 sequence (DNA): TGTGCCAGCAGCTACCCGGTAGGTACAGGGGCCTACGAGCAGTACTTC. The chain links TRBV11-3 to TRBJ2-7; 7 bases align to TRBD1. The CDR3 consists of 16 residues. V lost 4 bases and J lost 2; bases outside the gene matches: 11. From germline, CDR1 is SGHNT and CDR2 YENEEA.